The rows below give T cell receptor beta chains drawn from one sample of a study of alternative splicing in chronic myeloid leukemia remission. Using the bulk RNA-seq reads, TCRdb records one entry per CDR3 protein without DNA. The profile shows some 640 distinct CDR3 sequences, 95% to 98% of them singletons. The sample here was PBMCs or total blood leukocytes (not recorded which), taken at diagnosis. The receptors shown here come from an adult with chronic myeloid leukemia. Both conserved end residues are part of each CDR3. Each record gives: clone size, V gene, J gene, CDR3 protein. The size field is filled for only some rows; it gives once, few, many or a size class.

clone_size: .
v_call: TRBV10-3
j_call: TRBJ1-5
cdr3_aa: CAVQGEVNQPQHF

clone_size: .
v_call: TRBV20-1
j_call: TRBJ1-5
cdr3_aa: CSASGDRGQPQHF

clone_size: .
v_call: TRBV18
j_call: TRBJ1-1
cdr3_aa: CASSPLPRKNTEAFF

clone_size: .
v_call: TRBV20-1
j_call: TRBJ2-7
cdr3_aa: CSASGDRRYF

clone_size: .
v_call: TRBV28
j_call: TRBJ2-7
cdr3_aa: CASSFLETSGSVEQYF

clone_size: .
v_call: TRBV29-1
j_call: TRBJ2-5
cdr3_aa: CSVGASVRGETQYF

clone_size: .
v_call: TRBV12-3/TRBV12-4
j_call: TRBJ2-1
cdr3_aa: CASRHRGLGVYNEQFF

clone_size: .
v_call: TRBV29-1
j_call: TRBJ2-3
cdr3_aa: CSVEDSGSTDTQYF

clone_size: .
v_call: TRBV3-1
j_call: TRBJ2-3
cdr3_aa: CASSQDNGLAYDTQYF

clone_size: .
v_call: TRBV12-3/TRBV12-4
j_call: TRBJ1-2
cdr3_aa: CASTNRGPNYGYTF

clone_size: .
v_call: TRBV5-1
j_call: TRBJ2-7
cdr3_aa: CASSLPGTPSYEQYF

clone_size: .
v_call: TRBV7-2
j_call: TRBJ2-1
cdr3_aa: CASSPNSGNLYNEQFF

clone_size: .
v_call: TRBV28
j_call: TRBJ2-3
cdr3_aa: CASRGGQGTDTQYF

clone_size: .
v_call: TRBV5-1
j_call: TRBJ1-2
cdr3_aa: CASGTGNYGYTF

clone_size: .
v_call: TRBV4-1
j_call: TRBJ1-2
cdr3_aa: CASSQEPGGYYGYTF

clone_size: .
v_call: TRBV5-1
j_call: TRBJ2-3
cdr3_aa: CASSRTVATDTQYF

clone_size: .
v_call: TRBV7-2
j_call: TRBJ1-6
cdr3_aa: CASKGTVGQGIYNSPLHF

clone_size: .
v_call: TRBV24-1
j_call: TRBJ2-1
cdr3_aa: CATSDPFGGRAINEQFF

clone_size: .
v_call: TRBV7-2
j_call: TRBJ1-5
cdr3_aa: CASSQTGRNQPQHF

clone_size: few
v_call: TRBV12-3/TRBV12-4
j_call: TRBJ1-3
cdr3_aa: CASSQQGSGNTIYF

clone_size: .
v_call: TRBV14
j_call: TRBJ2-5
cdr3_aa: CASSQGPGQGEETQYF

clone_size: .
v_call: TRBV19
j_call: TRBJ1-5
cdr3_aa: CASSVTPSNQPQHF

clone_size: .
v_call: TRBV5-1
j_call: TRBJ2-7
cdr3_aa: CASSLGAGSKNEQYF

clone_size: .
v_call: TRBV11-2
j_call: TRBJ1-5
cdr3_aa: CASSFGGTANQPQHF

clone_size: .
v_call: TRBV6-5
j_call: TRBJ2-3
cdr3_aa: CASSYSFAGPHPTQYF

clone_size: .
v_call: TRBV7-2
j_call: TRBJ2-2
cdr3_aa: CASSTSGRLYTGELFF

clone_size: .
v_call: TRBV6-6
j_call: TRBJ2-1
cdr3_aa: CASIAGVIYNEQFF

clone_size: .
v_call: TRBV3-1
j_call: TRBJ2-5
cdr3_aa: CASSLRGQETQYF

clone_size: .
v_call: TRBV9
j_call: TRBJ2-3
cdr3_aa: CASSVSTDTQYF

clone_size: .
v_call: TRBV18
j_call: TRBJ2-3
cdr3_aa: CASSLLTLSSLNTDTQYF

clone_size: .
v_call: TRBV7-9
j_call: TRBJ2-7
cdr3_aa: CASSLGTSVSSYEQYF

clone_size: .
v_call: TRBV28
j_call: TRBJ1-1
cdr3_aa: CASSLQGEDTEAFF

clone_size: .
v_call: TRBV29-1
j_call: TRBJ2-1
cdr3_aa: CSVVRGLAGGPNEQFF